Listed below are T cell receptor beta chains from one sample, sequenced in a study of T cells expressing NK-cell markers. For each CDR3 protein, TCRdb gives one entry from its re-call of the 5' RACE reads, without DNA. This listing includes around 470,000 distinct CDR3 sequences. Sequences were obtained from blood T cells: a sorted CD56 or NKG2C T cell subset, CD4+ or CD8+ T cells, or bulk PBMC T cells (not recorded which). The receptors shown here come from a woman aged 45-60 years in good health. Each CDR3 is given with its conserved first and last residue. Fields, in order: clone size, V gene, J gene, CDR3 protein. For some rows the clone size is stated as once, few or many, or as a class when expanded; others skip it.

-,TRBV5-6,TRBJ2-1,CASSLDGYEQFF
-,TRBV3-1,TRBJ2-7,CASSQTGGFYYEQYF
-,TRBV20-1,TRBJ2-5,CSARDPIAAKETQYF
-,TRBV24-1,TRBJ1-2,CATSEAPLVGAGGYTF
-,TRBV7-9,TRBJ2-5,CASSSDWTGTRETQYF
-,TRBV9,TRBJ2-7,CASSARGQGPREQYF
medium-sized,TRBV12-3/TRBV12-4,TRBJ2-1,CASSLRRDGQFF
-,TRBV6-4,TRBJ2-1,CASSDWASGSPGGNEQFF
-,TRBV20-1,TRBJ2-1,CSARRSGRTHEQFF
-,TRBV7-8,TRBJ2-3,CASSTPDRGTDTQYF
-,TRBV12-3/TRBV12-4,TRBJ2-2,CASSWLAGGPATGELFF
-,TRBV5-6,TRBJ2-1,CASSLGLAAHNEQFF
-,TRBV4-1,TRBJ2-2,CASSQGLAGTGELFF
-,TRBV5-1,TRBJ1-2,CASSPKPDSGSYGYTF
-,TRBV19,TRBJ1-3,CASSTPLRDRTNTIYF
-,TRBV20-1,TRBJ1-1,CSARDYGGDALKAFF
-,TRBV4-1,TRBJ2-1,CASSQYGTSYNEQFF
-,TRBV24-1,TRBJ1-5,CATKAGAGNQPQHF
-,TRBV28,TRBJ2-2,CASRTGSNTGELFF
-,TRBV27,TRBJ2-6,CASSLAESSGANVLTF
-,TRBV29-1,TRBJ2-4,CSVEEPREVGNIQYF
-,TRBV7-9,TRBJ2-4,CASSLWSGTGAVNKNIQYF
-,TRBV15,TRBJ1-5,CATSPQAGGYSNQPQHF
-,TRBV20-1,TRBJ1-3,CSARVRRDTIYF
-,TRBV7-6,TRBJ2-1,CASSSRGTRLAGGFFDEQFF
-,TRBV6-5,TRBJ1-2,CAARGTDNYGYTF
-,TRBV6-1,TRBJ2-7,CASSGPTGQGLYEQYF
-,TRBV16,TRBJ2-1,CASSQRGTSYYNEQFF
-,TRBV4-1,TRBJ1-4,CASSQPQVEKLFF
-,TRBV27,TRBJ2-1,CASSPLDRVSYNEQFF
-,TRBV5-1,TRBJ1-1,CASSPSTGWASAFF
-,TRBV4-2,TRBJ2-7,CASSQDLLAISSYEQYF
-,TRBV19,TRBJ1-5,CASSIRGLGQPQHF
-,TRBV20-1,TRBJ2-2,CSAKPGTSFTGELFF
-,TRBV3-1,TRBJ2-1,CASSRWTSINEQFF
-,TRBV5-1,TRBJ2-3,CASSSLRGTDTQYF
-,TRBV12-3/TRBV12-4,TRBJ1-6,CASSRRDSPLHF
-,TRBV24-1,TRBJ2-1,CATSDPDGDKYNEQFF
-,TRBV6-1,TRBJ2-4,CASKRRAKNIQYF
-,TRBV12-3/TRBV12-4,TRBJ2-3,CASNRWGVDTQYF
-,TRBV5-1,TRBJ1-4,CASSTRGRDEKLFF
-,TRBV29-1,TRBJ2-7,CSVARGGAYEQYF
-,TRBV6-2/TRBV6-3,TRBJ2-3,CASSLGGANKADTQYF
-,TRBV11-2,TRBJ1-1,CASSQIPGKGNTEAFF
-,TRBV6-1,TRBJ2-1,CASSAWSIEQFF
-,TRBV9,TRBJ1-1,CASRKDLGTEAFF
-,TRBV28,TRBJ2-7,CASSSPVWTSGSYEQYF
-,TRBV3-1,TRBJ2-5,CASSQGNNIPETQYF
-,TRBV20-1,TRBJ2-1,CSARNVGEQFF
-,TRBV2,TRBJ1-2,CASSLDINYGYTF
-,TRBV12-3/TRBV12-4,TRBJ2-3,CASTATAYTQYF
-,TRBV20-1,TRBJ2-2,CSATLAGGTGELFF
-,TRBV20-1,TRBJ2-7,CSAFLSRVSEQYF